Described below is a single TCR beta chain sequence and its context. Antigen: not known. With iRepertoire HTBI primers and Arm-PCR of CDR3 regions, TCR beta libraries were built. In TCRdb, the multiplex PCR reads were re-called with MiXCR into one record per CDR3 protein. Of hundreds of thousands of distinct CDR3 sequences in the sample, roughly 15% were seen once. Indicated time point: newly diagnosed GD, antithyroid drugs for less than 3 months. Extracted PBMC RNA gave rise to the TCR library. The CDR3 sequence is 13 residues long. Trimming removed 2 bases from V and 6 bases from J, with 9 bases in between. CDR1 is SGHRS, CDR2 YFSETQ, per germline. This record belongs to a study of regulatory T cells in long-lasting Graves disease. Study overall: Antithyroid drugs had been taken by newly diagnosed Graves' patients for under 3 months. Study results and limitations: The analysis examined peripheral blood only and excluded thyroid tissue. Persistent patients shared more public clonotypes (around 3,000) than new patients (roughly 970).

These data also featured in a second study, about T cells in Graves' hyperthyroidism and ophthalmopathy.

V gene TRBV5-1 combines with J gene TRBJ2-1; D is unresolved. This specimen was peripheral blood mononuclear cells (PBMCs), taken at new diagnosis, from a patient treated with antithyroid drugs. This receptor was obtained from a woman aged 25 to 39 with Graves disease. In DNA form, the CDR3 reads TGCGCCAGCAGCTTTACACACCGCAATGAGCAGTTCTTC. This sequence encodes CASSFTHRNEQFF.